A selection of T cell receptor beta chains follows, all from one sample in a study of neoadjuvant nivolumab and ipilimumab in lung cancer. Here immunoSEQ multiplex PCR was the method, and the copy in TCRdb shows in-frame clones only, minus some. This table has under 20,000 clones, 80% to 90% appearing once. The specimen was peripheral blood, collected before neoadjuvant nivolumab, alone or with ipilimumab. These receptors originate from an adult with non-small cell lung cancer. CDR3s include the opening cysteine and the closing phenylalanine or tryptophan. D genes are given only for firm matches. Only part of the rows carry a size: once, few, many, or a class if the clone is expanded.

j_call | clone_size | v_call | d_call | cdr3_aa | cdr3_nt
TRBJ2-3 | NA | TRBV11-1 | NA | CASSLANGDTQYF | TGTGCCAGCAGCTTAGCGAACGGAGATACGCAGTATTTT
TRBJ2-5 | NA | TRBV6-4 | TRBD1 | CASSRDRGETQYF | TGTGCCAGCAGCCGGGACAGGGGAGAGACCCAGTACTTC
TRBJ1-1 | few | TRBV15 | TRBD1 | CATSGDRESAEAFF | TGTGCCACCAGCGGTGACAGGGAATCGGCTGAAGCTTTCTTT
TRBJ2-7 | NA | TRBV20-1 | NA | CSARLGAEQYF | TGCAGTGCTAGATTAGGGGCCGAGCAGTACTTC
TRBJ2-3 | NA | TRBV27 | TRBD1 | CASSQRQGTDTQYF | TGTGCCAGCAGTCAACGACAGGGTACAGATACGCAGTATTTT
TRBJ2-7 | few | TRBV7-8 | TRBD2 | CASSPRTSGRTLF | TGTGCCAGCAGCCCACGGACTAGCGGGAGGACCCTCTTC
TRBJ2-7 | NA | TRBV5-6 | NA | CASRLTTYEQYF | TGTGCCAGCAGACTCACCACCTACGAGCAGTACTTC
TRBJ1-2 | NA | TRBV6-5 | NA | CASSRQDYGYTF | TGTGCCAGCAGCCGACAGGATTATGGCTACACCTTC
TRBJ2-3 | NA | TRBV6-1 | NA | CASSEVRDTQYF | TGTGCCAGCAGTGAAGTAAGGGATACGCAGTATTTT
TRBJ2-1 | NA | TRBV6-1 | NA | CASRGDEQFF | TGTGCCAGCAGGGGCGATGAGCAGTTCTTC
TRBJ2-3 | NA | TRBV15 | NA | CATSGPTQEDTQYF | TGTGCCACCAGCGGACCGACGCAGGAAGATACGCAGTATTTT
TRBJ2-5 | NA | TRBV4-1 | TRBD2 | CASSQSGTSGRAGGNQYF | TGCGCCAGCAGCCAATCCGGGACTAGCGGGAGGGCTGGTGGAAACCAGTACTTC
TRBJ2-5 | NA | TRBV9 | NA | CASSAPTGTQYF | TGTGCCAGCAGCGCCCCTACGGGGACCCAGTACTTC
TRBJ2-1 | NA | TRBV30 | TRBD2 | CAWSAGLAEMYNEQFF | TGTGCCTGGAGTGCGGGACTAGCGGAGATGTACAATGAGCAGTTCTTC
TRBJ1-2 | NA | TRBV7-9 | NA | CASSLPVNYGYTF | TGTGCCAGCAGCTTACCCGTTAACTATGGCTACACCTTC
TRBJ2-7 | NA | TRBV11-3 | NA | CASSLGQASLFGEQYF | TGTGCCAGCAGCTTAGGACAGGCCTCTCTTTTTGGAGAGCAGTACTTC
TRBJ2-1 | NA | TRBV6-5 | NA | CASSYSLASYNEQFF | TGTGCCAGCAGTTACTCCCTAGCCTCCTACAATGAGCAGTTCTTC
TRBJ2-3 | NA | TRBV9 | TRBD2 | CASSVDSSGDPRTDTQYF | TGTGCCAGCAGCGTAGATTCAAGCGGGGACCCTCGCACAGATACGCAGTATTTT
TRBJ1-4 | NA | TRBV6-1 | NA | CASTQANNEKLFF | TGTGCCAGCACACAGGCAAATAATGAAAAACTGTTTTTT
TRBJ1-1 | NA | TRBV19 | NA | CASADTLQGRVPFF | TGTGCCAGTGCCGACACGCTCCAGGGACGGGTGCCTTTCTTT
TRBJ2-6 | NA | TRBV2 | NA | CASSEERDSGANVLTF | TGTGCCAGCAGTGAGGAGAGAGACTCTGGGGCCAACGTCCTGACTTTC
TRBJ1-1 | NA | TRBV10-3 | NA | CAISDLGRSNTEAFF | TGTGCCATCAGTGACTTGGGCAGATCGAACACTGAAGCTTTCTTT
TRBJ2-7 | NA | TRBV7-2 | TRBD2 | CASSLRLAGKYEQYF | TGTGCCAGCAGCTTACGCCTAGCGGGGAAGTACGAGCAGTACTTC
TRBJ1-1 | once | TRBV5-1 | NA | CASSLSGQTNTEAFF | TGCGCCAGCAGCCTGTCCGGGCAGACGAACACTGAAGCTTTCTTT
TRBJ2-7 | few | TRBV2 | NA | CASSPKREESGEQYF | TGTGCCAGCAGTCCGAAAAGGGAGGAAAGCGGCGAGCAGTACTTC
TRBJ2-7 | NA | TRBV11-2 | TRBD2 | CASSLLGLAAYEQYF | TGTGCCAGCAGCTTGTTAGGACTAGCGGCCTACGAGCAGTACTTC
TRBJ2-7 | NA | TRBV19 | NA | CASSQSAGDYEQYF | TGTGCCAGTTCTCAATCGGCCGGGGACTACGAGCAGTACTTC
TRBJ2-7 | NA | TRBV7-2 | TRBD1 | CASSGTGAYEQYF | TGTGCCAGCAGCGGGACAGGCGCCTACGAGCAGTACTTC
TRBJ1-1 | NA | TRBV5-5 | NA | CASSLDWGPAFF | TGTGCCAGCAGCTTGGATTGGGGGCCGGCTTTCTTT
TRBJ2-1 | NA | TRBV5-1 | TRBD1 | CASSQTDRANNEQFF | TGCGCCAGCAGCCAAACGGACAGGGCTAACAATGAGCAGTTCTTC
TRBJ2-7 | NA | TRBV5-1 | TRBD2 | CASSSDTSGVYEQYF | TGCGCCAGCAGCTCAGATACTAGCGGAGTCTACGAGCAGTACTTC
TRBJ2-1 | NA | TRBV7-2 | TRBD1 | CASSEDRGQYEQFF | TGTGCCAGCAGCGAAGACAGGGGGCAGTATGAGCAGTTCTTC
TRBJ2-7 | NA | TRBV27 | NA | CASPRPGGAYEQYF | TGTGCCAGCCCCAGACCCGGAGGGGCCTACGAGCAGTACTTC
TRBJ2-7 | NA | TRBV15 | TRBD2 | CATSRVFGVAGVGEQYF | TGTGCCACCAGCAGAGTATTTGGGGTAGCGGGAGTAGGCGAGCAGTACTTC
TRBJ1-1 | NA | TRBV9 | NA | CASSPEDGGAEAFF | TGTGCCAGCAGCCCAGAGGACGGGGGCGCTGAAGCTTTCTTT
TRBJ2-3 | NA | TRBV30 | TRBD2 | CAWTSGLLTDTQYF | TGTGCCTGGACTAGCGGGCTTCTCACAGATACGCAGTATTTT
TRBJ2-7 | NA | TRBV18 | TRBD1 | CASSPGIGGDEQYF | TGTGCCAGCTCACCGGGCATAGGGGGCGACGAGCAGTACTTC
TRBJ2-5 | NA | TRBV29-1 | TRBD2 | CSVRGSTSVAETQYF | TGCAGCGTTCGAGGATCGACTAGCGTCGCGGAGACCCAGTACTTC
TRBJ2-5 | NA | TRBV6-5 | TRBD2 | CASSRRGGETQYF | TGTGCCAGCAGTCGACGGGGGGGAGAGACCCAGTACTTC
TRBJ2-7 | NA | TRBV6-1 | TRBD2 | CASSAPGGRAAYEQYF | TGTGCCAGCAGTGCACCGGGCGGGAGGGCCGCCTACGAGCAGTACTTC
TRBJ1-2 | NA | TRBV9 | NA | CASNPGATSYGYTF | TGTGCCAGCAACCCAGGGGCGACTAGCTATGGCTACACCTTC
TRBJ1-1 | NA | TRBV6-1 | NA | CASSKSHSENTEAFF | TGTGCCAGCAGTAAGTCCCATTCTGAGAACACTGAAGCTTTCTTT
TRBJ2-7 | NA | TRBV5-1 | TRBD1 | CASKLGTGSYEQYF | TGCGCCAGCAAATTGGGGACAGGGTCCTACGAGCAGTACTTC
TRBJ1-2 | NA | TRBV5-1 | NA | CASSFGLSDYGYTF | TGCGCCAGCAGCTTCGGGCTTTCTGACTATGGCTACACCTTC
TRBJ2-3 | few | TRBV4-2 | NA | CASSHTPDTQYF | TGTGCCAGCAGCCATACCCCAGATACGCAGTATTTT
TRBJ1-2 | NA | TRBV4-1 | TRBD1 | CASSQFTTGHNYGYTF | TGCGCCAGCAGCCAATTTACGACAGGGCACAACTATGGCTACACCTTC
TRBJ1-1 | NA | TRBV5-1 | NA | CASSLQPGANTEAFF | TGCGCCAGCAGCTTGCAGCCGGGAGCGAACACTGAAGCTTTCTTT
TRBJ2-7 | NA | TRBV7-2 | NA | CASSLGGGTLPYEQYF | TGTGCCAGCAGCTTAGGGGGTGGGACTCTTCCCTACGAGCAGTACTTC
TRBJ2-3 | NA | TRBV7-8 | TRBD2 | CASSSTSGKSTDTQYF | TGTGCCAGCAGCTCAACTAGCGGAAAGAGCACAGATACGCAGTATTTT
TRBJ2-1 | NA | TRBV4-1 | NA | CASSQVIGNEQFF | TGCGCCAGCAGCCAAGTAATAGGCAATGAGCAGTTCTTC
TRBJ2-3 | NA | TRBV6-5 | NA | CASSYSIPVGTDTQYF | TGTGCCAGCAGTTACTCGATTCCCGTAGGCACAGATACGCAGTATTTT
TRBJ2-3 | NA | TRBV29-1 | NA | CSALGSRGTDTQYF | TGCAGCGCTCTCGGGTCCCGGGGCACAGATACGCAGTATTTT
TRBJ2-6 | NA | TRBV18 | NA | CASSPPTGANVLTF | TGTGCCAGCTCACCGCCAACAGGGGCCAACGTCCTGACTTTC